The rows below give T cell receptor beta chains drawn from one sample of a study of blood T cell repertoires in COVID-19. Here immunoSEQ multiplex PCR was the method, and the copy in TCRdb shows in-frame clones only, minus some. The sample holds 200,000 to 250,000 clones; almost 90% are singletons and the top ten take 1.3% to 1.5%. The sequenced sample was peripheral blood. Source of these receptors: an elderly man with acute or convalescent COVID-19. Each CDR3 is given with its conserved first and last residue. A D gene is named only where the DNA matches it firmly. Some rows mark clone size as missing; the rest say once, few, many or name a class of expanded clone.

J gene: TRBJ1-5; V gene: TRBV5-1; D gene: .; clone size: few; CDR3 DNA: TGCGCCAGCAGCTTGGAGGGGAGGGATCAGCCCCAGCATTTT; CDR3 protein: CASSLEGRDQPQHF
J gene: TRBJ1-3; V gene: TRBV6-5; D gene: TRBD1; clone size: once; CDR3 DNA: TGTGCCAGCAGTTTGGACAGGGATGGAAACACCATATATTTT; CDR3 protein: CASSLDRDGNTIYF
J gene: TRBJ1-4; V gene: TRBV5-6; D gene: .; clone size: .; CDR3 DNA: TGTGCCAGCAGCTTGACAGGTCGCGGATCTAATGAAAAACTGTTTTTT; CDR3 protein: CASSLTGRGSNEKLFF
J gene: TRBJ2-7; V gene: TRBV6-1; D gene: TRBD1; clone size: .; CDR3 DNA: TGTGCCAGCAGTGAGGGGACAGGGCCTATGAAGCAGTACTTC; CDR3 protein: CASSEGTGPMKQYF
J gene: TRBJ2-7; V gene: TRBV2; D gene: .; clone size: .; CDR3 DNA: TGTGCCAGCGTGGGGGACTCTTCCTACGAGCAGTACTTC; CDR3 protein: CASVGDSSYEQYF
J gene: TRBJ2-3; V gene: TRBV29-1; D gene: TRBD1; clone size: .; CDR3 DNA: TGCAGCGTCGGACAGGGAAGCACAGATACGCAGTATTTT; CDR3 protein: CSVGQGSTDTQYF
J gene: TRBJ1-2; V gene: TRBV5-4; D gene: .; clone size: .; CDR3 DNA: TGTGCCAGCAGCGCCCCGCAGGATAGCTATGGCTACACCTTC; CDR3 protein: CASSAPQDSYGYTF
J gene: TRBJ2-5; V gene: TRBV11-3; D gene: TRBD2; clone size: .; CDR3 DNA: TGTGCCAGCAGCCAATCGGGACTAGCGGGAGGGAGGGAAGAGACCCAGTACTTC; CDR3 protein: CASSQSGLAGGREETQYF
J gene: TRBJ2-5; V gene: TRBV6-5; D gene: .; clone size: once; CDR3 DNA: TGTGCCACTAACTGGGAGACCCAGTACTTC; CDR3 protein: CATNWETQYF
J gene: TRBJ2-2; V gene: TRBV5-4; D gene: .; clone size: once; CDR3 DNA: TGTGCCAGCAGGCAGCTCTCCGGAGAGGAGCTGTTTTTT; CDR3 protein: CASRQLSGEELFF
J gene: TRBJ1-1; V gene: TRBV6-5; D gene: .; clone size: .; CDR3 DNA: TGTGCCAGCAGTTTAACCAGACAGATGCTTTTGGGGGCTTTCTTT; CDR3 protein: CASSLTRQMLLGAFF
J gene: TRBJ2-1; V gene: TRBV4-1; D gene: TRBD1; clone size: .; CDR3 DNA: TGCGCCAGCAAGATTTCAGATGGACAGGGTGAGCAGTTCTTC; CDR3 protein: CASKISDGQGEQFF
J gene: TRBJ2-3; V gene: TRBV29-1; D gene: .; clone size: .; CDR3 DNA: TGCAGCGTTGTCCCCCTCGACAGGTACGCAGATACGCAGTATTTT; CDR3 protein: CSVVPLDRYADTQYF
J gene: TRBJ2-1; V gene: TRBV6-4; D gene: .; clone size: .; CDR3 DNA: TGTGCCAGCAGTGAAGGGACTCGGGGTGAGCAGTTCTTC; CDR3 protein: CASSEGTRGEQFF
J gene: TRBJ1-3; V gene: TRBV12-5; D gene: TRBD1; clone size: .; CDR3 DNA: TGTGCTAGTGGATCTTACCGGGGACAGGATGGAAACACCATATATTTT; CDR3 protein: CASGSYRGQDGNTIYF
J gene: TRBJ1-4; V gene: TRBV7-2; D gene: TRBD1; clone size: .; CDR3 DNA: TGTGCCAGCAGCCTGACAGGGCGGGGAACTAATGAAAAACTGTTTTTT; CDR3 protein: CASSLTGRGTNEKLFF
J gene: TRBJ2-6; V gene: TRBV6-6; D gene: .; clone size: .; CDR3 DNA: TGTGCCAGCAGTTACTCTCGAGGGCAGGGGGCCAACGTCCTGACTTTC; CDR3 protein: CASSYSRGQGANVLTF
J gene: TRBJ1-3; V gene: TRBV4-2; D gene: .; clone size: .; CDR3 DNA: TGTGCCAGCAGCCAAGATACCGGACAGGGAAACACCATATATTTT; CDR3 protein: CASSQDTGQGNTIYF
J gene: TRBJ2-7; V gene: TRBV4-3; D gene: .; clone size: .; CDR3 DNA: TGCGCCAGCAGCCAAGAGCCAGGGTTCCACGAGCAGTACTTC; CDR3 protein: CASSQEPGFHEQYF
J gene: TRBJ2-1; V gene: TRBV29-1; D gene: .; clone size: .; CDR3 DNA: TGCAGCGTTGCGGCTACAGGTTACAATGAGCAGTTCTTC; CDR3 protein: CSVAATGYNEQFF
J gene: TRBJ1-2; V gene: TRBV7-2; D gene: TRBD1; clone size: few; CDR3 DNA: TGTGCCAGCAACTTGGACAGGGGCGGTGGCTACACCTTC; CDR3 protein: CASNLDRGGGYTF
J gene: TRBJ1-5; V gene: TRBV6-6; D gene: .; clone size: .; CDR3 DNA: TGTGCCAGCAGTTACCGGGGGGACCAGCATTTT; CDR3 protein: CASSYRGDQHF
J gene: TRBJ2-1; V gene: TRBV9; D gene: .; clone size: .; CDR3 DNA: TGTGCCAGCAGCGTAGCTATAAGAGGAGAGCAGTTCTTC; CDR3 protein: CASSVAIRGEQFF